The entry that follows covers one T cell receptor beta chain sequence. Its antigen is undetermined. The CDR3 is 16 amino acids. V was shortened by 5 bases and J by 1 base, with 16 bases between the two germline ends. Germline lookup yields CDR1 SGHAT and CDR2 FQNNGV. The data stem from a study of STAT5B mutations in CD4+ large granular lymphocyte leukemia. Study-wide results and caveats: TRBV06-family usage was enriched in top patient clones (8/27) versus controls (2/35). Without HLA matching, higher CD4+ than CD8+ T-LGLL clonality could reflect small sample size.

The survey-level immunoSEQ assay was used. Using immunoSEQ multiplex PCR, the repertoire was profiled, and TCRdb retains in-frame clones only, with some absent. Counted here are about 31,000 clones, approximately 74% occurring once; the ten biggest clones make up 0.85% to 1.2%. The receptor was isolated from a human donor in good health. Source material: CD4+ T cells from blood buffy coats. V and J are TRBV11-2 and TRBJ2-3; a possible D gene is TRBD1 (6 bases). The CDR3 reads CASSPAQGRGTDTQYF. In DNA, the CDR3 is TGTGCCAGCAGCCCCGCACAGGGTCGGGGCACAGATACGCAGTATTTT.